One T cell receptor (beta chain) is described in this entry. What it binds is not known. This specimen belongs to a study of CD8+ T cells in alopecia areata. The V gene lost 5 bases and the J gene lost 4 bases, with 13 bases spanning the gap. This CDR3 has 14 amino acids. Germline V gives CDR1 MNHEY, CDR2 SMNVEV (reference sequence). Both peripheral blood and punch biopsies of lesional scalp skin were obtained from patients who had alopecia areata. Separation by sorting yielded CD4+ and CD8+ T cells from PBMCs. Findings and limits, study-wide: Scalp sequencing captures resident alphabeta T cells of normal skin too. Clonality exceeded that of normal scalp in lesional scalp, most notably in alopecia totalis/universalis.

Extracted RNA was reverse transcribed into cDNA, the sequencing template. Produced via immunoSEQ multiplex PCR; TCRdb's table is partial and in-frame only. This table holds tens of thousands of clones, roughly 51% found once. The chain recombines TRBV27 with TRBJ2-3; D unclear. The sequencing input was NKG2D-high CD8+ T cells sorted from blood. The origin of this receptor is a human donor with alopecia areata. The CDR3 bases are TGTGCCAGCAGTCTACTGGCCGGATCAGATACGCAGTATTTT. As protein: CASSLLAGSDTQYF.